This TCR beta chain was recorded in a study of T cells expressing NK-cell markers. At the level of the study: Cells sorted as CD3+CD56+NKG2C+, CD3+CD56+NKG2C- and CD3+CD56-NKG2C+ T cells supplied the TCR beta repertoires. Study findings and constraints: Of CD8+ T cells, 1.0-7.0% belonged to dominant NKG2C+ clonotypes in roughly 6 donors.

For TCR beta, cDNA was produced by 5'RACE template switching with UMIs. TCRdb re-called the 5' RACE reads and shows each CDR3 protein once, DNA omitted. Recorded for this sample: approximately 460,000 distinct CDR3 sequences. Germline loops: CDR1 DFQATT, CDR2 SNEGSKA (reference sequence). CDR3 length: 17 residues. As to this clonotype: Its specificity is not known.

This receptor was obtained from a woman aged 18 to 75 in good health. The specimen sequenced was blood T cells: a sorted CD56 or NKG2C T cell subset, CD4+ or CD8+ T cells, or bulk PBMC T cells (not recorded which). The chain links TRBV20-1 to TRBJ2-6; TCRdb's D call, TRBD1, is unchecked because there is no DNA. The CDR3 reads CSAIGALRSSGANVLTF.